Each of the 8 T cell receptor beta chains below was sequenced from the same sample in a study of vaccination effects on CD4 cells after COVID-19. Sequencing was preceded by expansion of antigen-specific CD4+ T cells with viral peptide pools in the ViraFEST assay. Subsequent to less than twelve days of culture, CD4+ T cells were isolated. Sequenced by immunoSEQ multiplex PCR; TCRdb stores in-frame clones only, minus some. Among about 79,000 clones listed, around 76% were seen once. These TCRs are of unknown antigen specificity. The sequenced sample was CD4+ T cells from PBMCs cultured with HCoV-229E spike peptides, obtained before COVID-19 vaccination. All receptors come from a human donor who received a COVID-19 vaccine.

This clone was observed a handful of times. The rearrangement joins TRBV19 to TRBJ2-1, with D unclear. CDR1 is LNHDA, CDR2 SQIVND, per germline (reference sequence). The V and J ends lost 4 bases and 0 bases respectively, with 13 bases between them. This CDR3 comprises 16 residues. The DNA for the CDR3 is TGTGCCAGTAGTAAGGAGTTCCGAAGCTCCTACAATGAGCAGTTCTTC. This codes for CASSKEFRSSYNEQFF.

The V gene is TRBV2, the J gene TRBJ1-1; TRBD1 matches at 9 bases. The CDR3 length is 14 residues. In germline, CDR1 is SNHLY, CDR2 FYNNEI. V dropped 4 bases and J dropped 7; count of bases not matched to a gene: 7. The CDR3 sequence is CASSGTGGVGEAFF. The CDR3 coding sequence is TGTGCCAGCAGTGGCACAGGGGGCGTCGGTGAAGCTTTCTTT.

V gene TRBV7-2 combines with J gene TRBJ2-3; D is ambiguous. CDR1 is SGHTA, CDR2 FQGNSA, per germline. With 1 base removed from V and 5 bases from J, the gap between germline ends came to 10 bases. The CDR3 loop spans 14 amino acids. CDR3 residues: CASSLGLVGDTQYF. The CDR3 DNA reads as TGTGCCAGCAGCTTAGGGCTAGTGGGAGATACGCAGTATTTT.

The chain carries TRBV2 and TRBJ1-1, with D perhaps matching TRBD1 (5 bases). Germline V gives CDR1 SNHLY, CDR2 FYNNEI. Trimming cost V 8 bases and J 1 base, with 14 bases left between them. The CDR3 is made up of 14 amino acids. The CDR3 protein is CASVGAQPNTEAFF. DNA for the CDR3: TGTGCCAGCGTAGGGGCGCAGCCGAACACTGAAGCTTTCTTT.

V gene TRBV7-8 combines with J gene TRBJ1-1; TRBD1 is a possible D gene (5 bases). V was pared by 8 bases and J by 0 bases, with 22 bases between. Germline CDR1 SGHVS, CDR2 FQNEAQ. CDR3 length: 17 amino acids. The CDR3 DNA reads TGTGCCAGCCGGAGGGGCGCAAGCAGTATTATGAACACTGAAGCTTTCTTT. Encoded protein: CASRRGASSIMNTEAFF.

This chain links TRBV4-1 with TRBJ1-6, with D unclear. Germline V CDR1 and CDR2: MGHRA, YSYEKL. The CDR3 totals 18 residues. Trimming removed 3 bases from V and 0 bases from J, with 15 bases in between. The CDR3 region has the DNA TGCGCCAGCAGCCAGTTTGTCCTCTTGAGCTCCTATAATTCACCCCTCCACTTT. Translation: CASSQFVLLSSYNSPLHF.

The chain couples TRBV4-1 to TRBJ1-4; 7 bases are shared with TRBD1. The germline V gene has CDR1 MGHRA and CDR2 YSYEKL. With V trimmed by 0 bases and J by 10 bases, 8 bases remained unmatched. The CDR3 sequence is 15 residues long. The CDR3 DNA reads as TGCGCCAGCAGCCAAGAATGGTCAGGGGGGGGAAAACTGTTTTTT. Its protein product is CASSQEWSGGGKLFF.

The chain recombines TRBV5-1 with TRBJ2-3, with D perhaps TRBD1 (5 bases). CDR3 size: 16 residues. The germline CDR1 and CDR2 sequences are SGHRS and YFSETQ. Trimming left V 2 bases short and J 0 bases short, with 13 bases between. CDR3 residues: CASSLIGQSSTDTQYF. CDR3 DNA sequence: TGCGCCAGCAGCTTAATCGGACAATCTAGCACAGATACGCAGTATTTT. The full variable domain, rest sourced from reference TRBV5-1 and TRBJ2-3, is KAGVTQTPRYLIKTRGQQVTLSCSPISGHRSVSWYQQTPGQGLQFLFEYFSETQRNKGNFPGRFSGRQFSNSRSEMNVSTLELGDSALYLCASSLIGQSSTDTQYFGPGTRLTVL.